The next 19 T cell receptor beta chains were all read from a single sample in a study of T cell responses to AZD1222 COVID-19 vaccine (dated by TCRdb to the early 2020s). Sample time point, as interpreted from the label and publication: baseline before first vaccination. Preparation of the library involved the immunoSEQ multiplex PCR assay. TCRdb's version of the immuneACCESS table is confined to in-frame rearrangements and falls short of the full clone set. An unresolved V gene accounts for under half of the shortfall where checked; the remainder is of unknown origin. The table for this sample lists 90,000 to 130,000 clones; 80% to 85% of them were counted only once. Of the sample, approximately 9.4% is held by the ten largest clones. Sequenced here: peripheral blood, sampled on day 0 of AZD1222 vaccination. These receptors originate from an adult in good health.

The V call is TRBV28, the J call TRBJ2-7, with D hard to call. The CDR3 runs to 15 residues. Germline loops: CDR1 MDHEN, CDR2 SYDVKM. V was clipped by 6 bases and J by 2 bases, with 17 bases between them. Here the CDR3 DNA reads TGTGCCAGCAGGGGCCCGAACCCTACGCCCTACGAGCAGTACTTC. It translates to CASRGPNPTPYEQYF.

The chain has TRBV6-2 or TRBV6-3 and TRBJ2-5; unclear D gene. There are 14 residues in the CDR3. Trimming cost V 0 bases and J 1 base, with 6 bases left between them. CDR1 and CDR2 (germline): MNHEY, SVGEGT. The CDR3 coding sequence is TGTGCCAGCAGTTACTCACAACTCCAAGAGACCCAGTACTTC. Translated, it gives CASSYSQLQETQYF.

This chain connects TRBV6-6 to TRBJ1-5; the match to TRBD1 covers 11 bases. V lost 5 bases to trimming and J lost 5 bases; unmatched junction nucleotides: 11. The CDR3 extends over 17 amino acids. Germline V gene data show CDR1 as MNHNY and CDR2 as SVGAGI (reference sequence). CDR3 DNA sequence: TGTGCCAGCAGTCCGCGGGACAGGGGGGGGAGCGATCAGCCCCAGCATTTT. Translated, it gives CASSPRDRGGSDQPQHF.

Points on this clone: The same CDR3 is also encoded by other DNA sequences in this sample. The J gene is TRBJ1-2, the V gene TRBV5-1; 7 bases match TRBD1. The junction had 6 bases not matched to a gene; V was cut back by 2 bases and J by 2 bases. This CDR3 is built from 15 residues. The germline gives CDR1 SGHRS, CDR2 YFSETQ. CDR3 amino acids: CASSLPGQRNYGYTF. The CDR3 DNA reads TGCGCCAGCAGCTTACCGGGACAGAGGAACTATGGCTACACCTTC.

The CDR3 spells CASSYWPSHSGANVLTF. DNA for the CDR3: TGTGCCAGCAGTTACTGGCCATCCCACTCTGGGGCCAACGTCCTGACTTTC. J is TRBJ2-6 and V is TRBV6-2 or TRBV6-3, with unresolved D. The CDR3 consists of 17 residues. V was shortened by 1 base and J by 0 bases, with 10 bases between the two germline ends. The germline V gene encodes CDR1 MNHEY and CDR2 SVGEGT.

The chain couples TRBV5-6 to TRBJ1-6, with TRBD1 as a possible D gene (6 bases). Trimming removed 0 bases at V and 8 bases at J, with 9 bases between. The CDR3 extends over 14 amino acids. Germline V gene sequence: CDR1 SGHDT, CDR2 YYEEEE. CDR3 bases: TGTGCCAGCAGCTTGGGGACAGCGCATTCACCCCTCCACTTT. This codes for CASSLGTAHSPLHF.

The CDR3 loop reads CASRLSLKNTEAFF. CDR3 sequence (DNA): TGTGCCAGCAGGCTCAGCCTTAAGAACACTGAAGCTTTCTTT. The V call is TRBV2, the J call TRBJ1-1; D is unclear. This CDR3 contains 14 residues. The V end was cut by 6 bases, the J end by 1 base, with 12 bases between. The germline gives CDR1 SNHLY, CDR2 FYNNEI.

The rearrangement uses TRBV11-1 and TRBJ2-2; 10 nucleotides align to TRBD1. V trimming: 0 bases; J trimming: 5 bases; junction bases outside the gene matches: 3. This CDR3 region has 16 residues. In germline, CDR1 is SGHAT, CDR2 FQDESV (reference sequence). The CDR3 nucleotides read TGTGCCAGCAGCTTAGCCCCGGGACAGGGGACCGGGGAGCTGTTTTTT. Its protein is CASSLAPGQGTGELFF.

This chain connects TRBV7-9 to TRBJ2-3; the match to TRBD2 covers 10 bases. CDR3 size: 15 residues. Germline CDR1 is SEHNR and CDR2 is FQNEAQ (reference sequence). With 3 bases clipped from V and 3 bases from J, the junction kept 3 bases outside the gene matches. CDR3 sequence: CASSFGLAVTDTQYF. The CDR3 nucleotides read TGTGCCAGCAGCTTTGGACTAGCGGTGACAGATACGCAGTATTTT.

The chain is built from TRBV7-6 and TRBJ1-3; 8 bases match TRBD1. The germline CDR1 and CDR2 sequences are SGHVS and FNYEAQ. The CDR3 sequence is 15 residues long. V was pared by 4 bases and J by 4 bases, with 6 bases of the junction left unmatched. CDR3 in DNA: TGTGCCAGCAGCTCCGACAGGGGCTCAGGAAACACCATATATTTT. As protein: CASSSDRGSGNTIYF.

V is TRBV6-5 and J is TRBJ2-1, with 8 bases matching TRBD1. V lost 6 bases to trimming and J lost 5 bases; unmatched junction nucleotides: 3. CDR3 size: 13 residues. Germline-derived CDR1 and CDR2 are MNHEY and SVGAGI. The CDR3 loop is CASRRGQDNEQFF. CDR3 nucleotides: TGTGCCAGCAGGAGGGGACAGGACAATGAGCAGTTCTTC.

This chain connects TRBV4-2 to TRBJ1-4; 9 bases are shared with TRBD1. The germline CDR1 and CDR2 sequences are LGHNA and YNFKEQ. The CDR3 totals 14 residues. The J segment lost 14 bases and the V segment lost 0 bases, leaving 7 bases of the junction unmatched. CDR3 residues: CASSQETGGPWLFF. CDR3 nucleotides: TGTGCCAGCAGCCAAGAAACAGGGGGCCCCTGGCTGTTTTTT.

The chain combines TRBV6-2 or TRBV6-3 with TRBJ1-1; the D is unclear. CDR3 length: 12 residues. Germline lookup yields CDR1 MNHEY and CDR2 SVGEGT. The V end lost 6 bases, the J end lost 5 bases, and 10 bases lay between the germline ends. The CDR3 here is CASSAGETEAFF. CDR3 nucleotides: TGTGCCAGCAGCGCGGGAGAGACTGAAGCTTTCTTT.

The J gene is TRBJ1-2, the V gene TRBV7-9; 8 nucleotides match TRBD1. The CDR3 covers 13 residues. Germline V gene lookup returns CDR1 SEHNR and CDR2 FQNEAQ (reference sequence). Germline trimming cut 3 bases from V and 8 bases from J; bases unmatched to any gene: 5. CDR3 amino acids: CASSFRDRNGYTF. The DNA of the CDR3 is TGTGCCAGCAGCTTCCGGGACAGGAACGGCTACACCTTC. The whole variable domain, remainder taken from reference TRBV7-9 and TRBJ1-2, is DTGVSQNPRHKITKRGQNVTFRCDPISEHNRLYWYRQTLGQGPEFLTYFQNEAQLEKSRLLSDRFSAERPKGSFSTLEIQRTEQGDSAMYLCASSFRDRNGYTFGSGTRLTVV.

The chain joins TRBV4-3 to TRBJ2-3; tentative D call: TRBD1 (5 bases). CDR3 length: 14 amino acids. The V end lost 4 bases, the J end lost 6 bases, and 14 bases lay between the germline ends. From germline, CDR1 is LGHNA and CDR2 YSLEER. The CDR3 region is CASSPDADTDTQYF. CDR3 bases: TGCGCCAGCAGCCCTGATGCGGACACGGATACGCAGTATTTT.

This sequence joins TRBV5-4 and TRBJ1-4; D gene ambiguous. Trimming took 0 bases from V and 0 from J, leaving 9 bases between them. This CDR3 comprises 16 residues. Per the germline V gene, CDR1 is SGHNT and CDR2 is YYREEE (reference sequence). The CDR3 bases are TGTGCCAGCAGCTTGGGAGGGATTCCAACTAATGAAAAACTGTTTTTT. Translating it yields CASSLGGIPTNEKLFF.

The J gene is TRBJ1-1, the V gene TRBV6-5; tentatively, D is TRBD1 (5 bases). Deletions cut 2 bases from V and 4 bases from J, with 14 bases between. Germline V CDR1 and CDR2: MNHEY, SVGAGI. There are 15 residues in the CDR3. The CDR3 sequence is CASSYGGGTVTEAFF. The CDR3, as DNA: TGTGCCAGCAGTTACGGGGGAGGGACGGTCACTGAAGCTTTCTTT.

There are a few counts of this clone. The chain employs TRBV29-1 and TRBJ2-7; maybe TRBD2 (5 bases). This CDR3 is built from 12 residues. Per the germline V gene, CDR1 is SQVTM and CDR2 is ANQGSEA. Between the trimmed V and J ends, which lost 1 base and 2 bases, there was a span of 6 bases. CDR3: CSVEGETYEQYF. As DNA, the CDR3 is TGCAGCGTTGAAGGGGAGACCTACGAGCAGTACTTC.

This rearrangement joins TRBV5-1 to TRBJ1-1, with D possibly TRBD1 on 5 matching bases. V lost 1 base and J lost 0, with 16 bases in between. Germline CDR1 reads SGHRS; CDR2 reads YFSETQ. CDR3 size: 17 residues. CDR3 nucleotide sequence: TGCGCCAGCAGCTTGTTTCCGGGACGGACAATGAACACTGAAGCTTTCTTT. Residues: CASSLFPGRTMNTEAFF.